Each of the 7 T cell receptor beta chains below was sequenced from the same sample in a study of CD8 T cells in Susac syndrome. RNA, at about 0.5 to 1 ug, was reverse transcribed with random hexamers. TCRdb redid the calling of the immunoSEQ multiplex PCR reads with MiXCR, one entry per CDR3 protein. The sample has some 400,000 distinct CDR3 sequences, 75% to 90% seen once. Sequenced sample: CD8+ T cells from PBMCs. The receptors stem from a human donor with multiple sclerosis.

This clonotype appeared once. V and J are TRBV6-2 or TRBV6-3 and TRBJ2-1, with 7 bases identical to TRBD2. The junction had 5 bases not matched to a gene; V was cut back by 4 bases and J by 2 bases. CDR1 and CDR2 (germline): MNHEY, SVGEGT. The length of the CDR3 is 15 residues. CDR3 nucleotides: TGTGCCAGCAGTTCTACCGGACTAGCCTACAATGAGCAGTTCTTC. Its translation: CASSSTGLAYNEQFF.

The CDR3 DNA is TGCAGTGCTAGAGGCGGGGTCGGGAGCAATCAGCCCCAGCATTTT. Residues: CSARGGVGSNQPQHF. The chain uses TRBV20-1 and TRBJ1-5; the D is unclear. This CDR3 is 15 amino acids long. Per the germline V gene, CDR1 is DFQATT and CDR2 is SNEGSKA (reference sequence). Trimming stripped 1 base from V and 1 base from J, with 11 bases between.

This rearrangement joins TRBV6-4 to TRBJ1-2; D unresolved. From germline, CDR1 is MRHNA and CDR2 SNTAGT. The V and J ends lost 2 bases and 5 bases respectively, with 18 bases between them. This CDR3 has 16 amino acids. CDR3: CASSDLRHPAEYGYTF. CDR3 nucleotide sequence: TGTGCCAGCAGTGACCTTCGACACCCGGCGGAATATGGCTACACCTTC.

The CDR3 DNA reads as TGTGCCAGCAGCTTAGATATCCAGGGGGCGCGGTTCTATGGCTACACCTTC. Encoded protein: CASSLDIQGARFYGYTF. The chain couples TRBV7-2 to TRBJ1-2; TRBD1 matches at 8 bases. CDR3 length equals 17 residues. V lost 1 base and J lost 4; bases outside the gene matches: 11. Germline values: CDR1 SGHTA, CDR2 FQGNSA.

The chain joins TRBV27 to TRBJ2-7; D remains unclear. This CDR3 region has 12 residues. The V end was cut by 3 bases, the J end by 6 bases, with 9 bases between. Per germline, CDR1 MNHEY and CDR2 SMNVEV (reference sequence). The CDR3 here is CASSFASGEQYF. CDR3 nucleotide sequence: TGTGCCAGCAGTTTTGCTTCGGGCGAGCAGTACTTC.

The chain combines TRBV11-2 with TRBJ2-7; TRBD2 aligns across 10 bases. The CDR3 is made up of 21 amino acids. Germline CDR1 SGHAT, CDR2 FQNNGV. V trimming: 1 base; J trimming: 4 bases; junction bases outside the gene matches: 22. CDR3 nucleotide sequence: TGTGCCAGCAGCTTAGTCGGCGATGGTATGGCGTTAGAGCGGGAGGGATACGAGCAGTACTTC. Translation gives CASSLVGDGMALEREGYEQYF.

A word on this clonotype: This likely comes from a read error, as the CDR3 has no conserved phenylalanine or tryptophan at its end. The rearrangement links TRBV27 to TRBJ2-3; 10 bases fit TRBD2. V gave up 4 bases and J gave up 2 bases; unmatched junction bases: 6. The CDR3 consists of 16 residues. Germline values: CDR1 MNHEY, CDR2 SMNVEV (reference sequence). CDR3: CASSSWTSGYTDTQYS. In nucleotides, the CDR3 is TGTGCCAGCAGTTCTTGGACTAGCGGCTACACAGATACGCAGTATTCT.